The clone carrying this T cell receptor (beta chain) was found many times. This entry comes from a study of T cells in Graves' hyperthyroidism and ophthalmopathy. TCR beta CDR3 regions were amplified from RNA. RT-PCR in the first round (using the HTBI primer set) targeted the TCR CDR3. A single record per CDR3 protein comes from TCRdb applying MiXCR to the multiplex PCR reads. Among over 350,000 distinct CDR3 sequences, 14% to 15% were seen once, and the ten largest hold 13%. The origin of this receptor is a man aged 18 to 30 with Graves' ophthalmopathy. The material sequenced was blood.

CDR3 residues: CASSLVRTVVPDTQYF. The CDR3 DNA sequence: TGTGCCAGCAGCTTAGTTCGTACGGTAGTTCCAGATACGCAGTATTTT. This sequence joins TRBV11-3 and TRBJ2-3; no reliable D call. Germline lookup yields CDR1 SGHNT and CDR2 YENEEA. V lost 1 base to trimming and J lost 4 bases, with 15 bases between them. The CDR3 is made up of 16 amino acids.